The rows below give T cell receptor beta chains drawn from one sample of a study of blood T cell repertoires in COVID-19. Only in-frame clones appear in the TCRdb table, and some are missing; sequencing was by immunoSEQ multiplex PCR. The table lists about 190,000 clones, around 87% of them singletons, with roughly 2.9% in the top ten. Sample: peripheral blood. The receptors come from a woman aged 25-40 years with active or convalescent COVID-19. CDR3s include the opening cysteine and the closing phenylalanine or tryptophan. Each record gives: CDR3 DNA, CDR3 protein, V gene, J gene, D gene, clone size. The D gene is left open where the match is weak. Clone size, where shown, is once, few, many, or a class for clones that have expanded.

cdr3_nt: TGTGCCAGCAGAACAGGGTCCAATACGCAGTATTTT; cdr3_aa: CASRTGSNTQYF; v_call: TRBV6-5; j_call: TRBJ2-3; d_call: -; clone_size: few
cdr3_nt: TGTGCCAGCAGCTTCACAGAAAACTATGGCTACACCTTC; cdr3_aa: CASSFTENYGYTF; v_call: TRBV5-4; j_call: TRBJ1-2; d_call: -; clone_size: -
cdr3_nt: TGTGCCAGCAGTTTATCCTACCGATTCTCTGGGGCCAACGTCCTGACTTTC; cdr3_aa: CASSLSYRFSGANVLTF; v_call: TRBV27; j_call: TRBJ2-6; d_call: -; clone_size: -
cdr3_nt: TGCGCCAGCAGCGGGACAGGGGACTATGGCTACACCTTC; cdr3_aa: CASSGTGDYGYTF; v_call: TRBV10-2; j_call: TRBJ1-2; d_call: TRBD1; clone_size: -
cdr3_nt: TGTGCCAGCAGCTCGTCGGACAGGGGGCTGAATCAGCCCCAGCATTTT; cdr3_aa: CASSSSDRGLNQPQHF; v_call: TRBV13; j_call: TRBJ1-5; d_call: TRBD1; clone_size: -
cdr3_nt: TGTGCCAGTAGTATAGAGGCAGGGGAGACCCAGTACTTC; cdr3_aa: CASSIEAGETQYF; v_call: TRBV19; j_call: TRBJ2-5; d_call: -; clone_size: -
cdr3_nt: TGTGCCAGCAGCCAGGGTCCTTACGAGCAGTACTTC; cdr3_aa: CASSQGPYEQYF; v_call: TRBV6-5; j_call: TRBJ2-7; d_call: -; clone_size: -
cdr3_nt: TGTGCCAGCAGCTCAAATAGCGGGAGCTCCTACAATGAGCAGTTCTTC; cdr3_aa: CASSSNSGSSYNEQFF; v_call: TRBV13; j_call: TRBJ2-1; d_call: TRBD2; clone_size: -
cdr3_nt: TGTGCCACCAGCAGATCACATCCGCGGGAGACCCAGTACTTC; cdr3_aa: CATSRSHPRETQYF; v_call: TRBV15; j_call: TRBJ2-5; d_call: -; clone_size: -
cdr3_nt: TGCGCCAGCAGCTTGACTAGCGTTAGCACAGATACGCAGTATTTT; cdr3_aa: CASSLTSVSTDTQYF; v_call: TRBV5-1; j_call: TRBJ2-3; d_call: TRBD2; clone_size: -
cdr3_nt: TGTGCCAGCAGTGTCACAGGTATCTCCTACGAGCAGTACTTC; cdr3_aa: CASSVTGISYEQYF; v_call: TRBV28; j_call: TRBJ2-7; d_call: -; clone_size: -
cdr3_nt: TGTGCCAGCAGTGAAGTGGGGGACCCGGGACACTTTACTTCCTACGAGCAGTACTTC; cdr3_aa: CASSEVGDPGHFTSYEQYF; v_call: TRBV6-1; j_call: TRBJ2-7; d_call: -; clone_size: -
cdr3_nt: TGCGCCAGCAGCTTAGTGTGGGCTAGCGGGGGTGTTGAGCAGTTCTTC; cdr3_aa: CASSLVWASGGVEQFF; v_call: TRBV5-1; j_call: TRBJ2-1; d_call: TRBD2; clone_size: -
cdr3_nt: TGTGCCAGCAGTAAGGACAGGGAAGGTCCGGGGGAAGAGACCCAGTACTTC; cdr3_aa: CASSKDREGPGEETQYF; v_call: TRBV5-8; j_call: TRBJ2-5; d_call: TRBD1; clone_size: -
cdr3_nt: TGCGCCAGCAGCCATCATGGGGTCGGCGGGGACAGGGGGCGCGGCACAGATACGCAGTATTTT; cdr3_aa: CASSHHGVGGDRGRGTDTQYF; v_call: TRBV5-1; j_call: TRBJ2-3; d_call: TRBD1; clone_size: -
cdr3_nt: TGTGCCAGCAGCCAAGGGACAGCGGGGAGCAATCAGCCCCAGCATTTT; cdr3_aa: CASSQGTAGSNQPQHF; v_call: TRBV3-1/TRBV3-2; j_call: TRBJ1-5; d_call: -; clone_size: -
cdr3_nt: TGTGCCAGCACCCTCACCCCCGACAGAGCCTACGAGCAGTACTTC; cdr3_aa: CASTLTPDRAYEQYF; v_call: TRBV11-3; j_call: TRBJ2-7; d_call: -; clone_size: -
cdr3_nt: TGTGCCAGCAGCCCTAGAAAACAGGGGAGCACTGAAGCTTTCTTT; cdr3_aa: CASSPRKQGSTEAFF; v_call: TRBV3-1/TRBV3-2; j_call: TRBJ1-1; d_call: TRBD1; clone_size: -
cdr3_nt: TGTGCCAGCAGCTCGGGGGGGGGCTACAATTCACCCCTCCACTTT; cdr3_aa: CASSSGGGYNSPLHF; v_call: TRBV7-2; j_call: TRBJ1-6; d_call: -; clone_size: -
cdr3_nt: TGTGCCAGTACGCAGGGGGCGCGCGACACTGAAGCTTTCTTT; cdr3_aa: CASTQGARDTEAFF; v_call: TRBV18; j_call: TRBJ1-1; d_call: TRBD1; clone_size: -
cdr3_nt: TGCGCCAGCAGCCCGGGACAGGGGAATCAGCCCCAGCATTTT; cdr3_aa: CASSPGQGNQPQHF; v_call: TRBV5-1; j_call: TRBJ1-5; d_call: TRBD1; clone_size: -
cdr3_nt: TGTGCCAGCTCACAGGGACAGGGTCCGTATGGCTACACCTTC; cdr3_aa: CASSQGQGPYGYTF; v_call: TRBV18; j_call: TRBJ1-2; d_call: TRBD1; clone_size: -
cdr3_nt: TGTGCCAGCAGTTTAAAAGGAGGGGAAGCTTTCTTT; cdr3_aa: CASSLKGGEAFF; v_call: TRBV28; j_call: TRBJ1-1; d_call: -; clone_size: -
cdr3_nt: TGTGCCACCAGCAGAGACCTCAGGGGCACTGAAGCTTTCTTT; cdr3_aa: CATSRDLRGTEAFF; v_call: TRBV15; j_call: TRBJ1-1; d_call: -; clone_size: -
cdr3_nt: TGCGCCAGCAGCTTGGTGGGGGGCTCCTACAATGAGCAGTTCTTC; cdr3_aa: CASSLVGGSYNEQFF; v_call: TRBV5-1; j_call: TRBJ2-1; d_call: -; clone_size: -
cdr3_nt: TGTGCCAGCAGCAAAAAGGGGGCCGCTGCAAAAGAAAAACTGTTTTTT; cdr3_aa: CASSKKGAAAKEKLFF; v_call: TRBV21-1; j_call: TRBJ1-4; d_call: -; clone_size: -
cdr3_nt: TGTGCCAGCAGCTTACCCAGGGGGAGGAACACTGAAGCTTTCTTT; cdr3_aa: CASSLPRGRNTEAFF; v_call: TRBV5-4; j_call: TRBJ1-1; d_call: TRBD1; clone_size: -
cdr3_nt: TGTGCCAGCAGCCTCGGGCAGGGCCAGGGGGGCTACACCTTC; cdr3_aa: CASSLGQGQGGYTF; v_call: TRBV7-9; j_call: TRBJ1-2; d_call: -; clone_size: once
cdr3_nt: TGTGCCAGCGCGGATCTAAGCTCCTACGAGCAGTACTTC; cdr3_aa: CASADLSSYEQYF; v_call: TRBV28; j_call: TRBJ2-7; d_call: -; clone_size: once
cdr3_nt: TGTGCCAGTAGTCGTGGCGCAAGTCAGGACTATGGCTACACCTTC; cdr3_aa: CASSRGASQDYGYTF; v_call: TRBV19; j_call: TRBJ1-2; d_call: -; clone_size: -
cdr3_nt: TGCAGCAGCCGCGGGGGGAGTGTCACTGAAGCTTTCTTT; cdr3_aa: CSSRGGSVTEAFF; v_call: TRBV29-1; j_call: TRBJ1-1; d_call: -; clone_size: few
cdr3_nt: TGCGCCAGCAGTGATCGGGGGGGCTATGGCTACACCTTC; cdr3_aa: CASSDRGGYGYTF; v_call: TRBV10-2; j_call: TRBJ1-2; d_call: -; clone_size: -
cdr3_nt: TGTGCCAGCGAGATTGCGGGAGGGCGGGAGCAGTACTTC; cdr3_aa: CASEIAGGREQYF; v_call: TRBV28; j_call: TRBJ2-7; d_call: TRBD2; clone_size: -
cdr3_nt: TGCGCCAGCAGCCAACAGGGAAACACTGAAGCTTTCTTT; cdr3_aa: CASSQQGNTEAFF; v_call: TRBV5-1; j_call: TRBJ1-1; d_call: -; clone_size: -
cdr3_nt: TGCGCCAGCAGCAGAGCTAGCAATACCGGGGAGCTGTTTTTT; cdr3_aa: CASSRASNTGELFF; v_call: TRBV5-1; j_call: TRBJ2-2; d_call: -; clone_size: -
cdr3_nt: TGTGCCAGCAGCTTAGAGGGGGCTGCCAACTACGAGCAGTACTTC; cdr3_aa: CASSLEGAANYEQYF; v_call: TRBV11-3; j_call: TRBJ2-7; d_call: -; clone_size: -
cdr3_nt: TGTGCCAGCAGCTTAGGGGGCGGGAGTTCCTACGAGCAGTACTTC; cdr3_aa: CASSLGGGSSYEQYF; v_call: TRBV11-3; j_call: TRBJ2-7; d_call: TRBD2; clone_size: -
cdr3_nt: TGTGCCTGGAGTAAGACAGTCTCCTACGAGCAGTACTTC; cdr3_aa: CAWSKTVSYEQYF; v_call: TRBV30; j_call: TRBJ2-7; d_call: -; clone_size: -
cdr3_nt: TGTGCCAGTCAAGGAGGCGGCCCCGGAGAAAAACTGTTTTTT; cdr3_aa: CASQGGGPGEKLFF; v_call: TRBV19; j_call: TRBJ1-4; d_call: -; clone_size: once
cdr3_nt: TGTGCCAGCAGCTCCCCGGAGTTTGCCCTCGAGTATGGCTACACCTTC; cdr3_aa: CASSSPEFALEYGYTF; v_call: TRBV7-9; j_call: TRBJ1-2; d_call: -; clone_size: -